The present TCR beta chain was sequenced within a study of blood T cell repertoires in COVID-19. For the study at large: Sites across the United States, Italy and Spain contributed samples from acute and convalescent COVID-19.

There are 15 residues in the CDR3. CDR1 LNHDA and CDR2 SQIVND come from the germline V gene (reference sequence). Trimming removed 6 bases from V and 1 base from J; junction bases left unmatched: 8. In the authors' workflow: For nucleated cells, counts were estimated from reference gene primer amplification. Assay used: immunoSEQ multiplex PCR; TCRdb lists only in-frame clones, some missing. D and trimming were read from the DNA, whereas the V and J calls and clone size are those reported in that table. Of 280,000 or so clones listed, roughly 86% are singletons. Sequencing used peripheral blood. V is TRBV19 and J is TRBJ1-1, with 7 bases fitting TRBD1. The clonotype comes from a woman aged 25 to 39 who had recovered from COVID-19. CDR3 protein: CASRPTGIENTEAFF. The CDR3 DNA follows: TGTGCCAGTAGGCCGACAGGGATCGAGAACACTGAAGCTTTCTTT.